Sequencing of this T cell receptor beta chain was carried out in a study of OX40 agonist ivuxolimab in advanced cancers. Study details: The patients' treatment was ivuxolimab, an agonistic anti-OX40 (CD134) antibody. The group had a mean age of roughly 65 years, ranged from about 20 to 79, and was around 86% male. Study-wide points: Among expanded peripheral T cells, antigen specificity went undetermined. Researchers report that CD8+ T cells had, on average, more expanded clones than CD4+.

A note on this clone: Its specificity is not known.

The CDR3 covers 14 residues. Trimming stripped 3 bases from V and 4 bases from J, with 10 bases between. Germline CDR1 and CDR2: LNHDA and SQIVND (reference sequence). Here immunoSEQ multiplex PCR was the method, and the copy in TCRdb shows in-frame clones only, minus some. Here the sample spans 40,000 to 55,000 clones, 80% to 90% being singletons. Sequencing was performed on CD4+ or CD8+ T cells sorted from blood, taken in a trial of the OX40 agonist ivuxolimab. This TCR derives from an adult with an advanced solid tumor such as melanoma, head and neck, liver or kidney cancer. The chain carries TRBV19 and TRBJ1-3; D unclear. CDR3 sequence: CASSISGSGNTIYF. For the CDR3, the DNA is TGTGCCAGTAGTATCTCCGGATCCGGAAACACCATATATTTT.